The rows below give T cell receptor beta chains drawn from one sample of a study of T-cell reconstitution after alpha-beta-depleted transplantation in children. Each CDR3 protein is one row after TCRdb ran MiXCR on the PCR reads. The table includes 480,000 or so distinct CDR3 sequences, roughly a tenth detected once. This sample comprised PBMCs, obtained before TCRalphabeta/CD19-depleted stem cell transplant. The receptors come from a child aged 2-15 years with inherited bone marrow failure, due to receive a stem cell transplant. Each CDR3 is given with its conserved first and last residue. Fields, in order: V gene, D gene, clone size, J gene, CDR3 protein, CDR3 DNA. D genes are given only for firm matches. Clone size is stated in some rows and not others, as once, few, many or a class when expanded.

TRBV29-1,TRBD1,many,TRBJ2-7,CSVGGDRGFSYEQYF,TGCAGCGTCGGTGGGGACAGGGGATTCTCCTACGAGCAGTACTTC
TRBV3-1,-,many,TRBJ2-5,CASSQEGGQGETQYF,TGTGCCAGCAGCCAAGAAGGCGGTCAGGGAGAGACCCAGTACTTC
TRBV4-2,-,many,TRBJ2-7,CASSQGSGPSYEQYF,TGTGCCAGCAGCCAAGGAAGCGGACCCTCCTACGAGCAGTACTTC
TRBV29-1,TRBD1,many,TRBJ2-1,CSVQPGQGYNEQFF,TGCAGCGTTCAACCGGGACAGGGGTACAATGAGCAGTTCTTC
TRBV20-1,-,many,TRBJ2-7,CSAPRPGRYEQYF,TGCAGTGCCCCCCGGCCGGGGAGGTACGAGCAGTACTTC
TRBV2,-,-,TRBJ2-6,CASSEAYFSGANVLTF,TGTGCCAGCAGTGAAGCTTATTTCTCTGGGGCCAACGTCCTGACTTTC
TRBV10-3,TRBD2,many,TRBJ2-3,CAISVSSGRPGDTQYF,TGTGCCATCAGTGTATCTAGCGGGAGGCCAGGAGATACGCAGTATTTT
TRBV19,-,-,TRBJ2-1,CASSIGWASYNEQFF,TGTGCCAGTAGTATTGGTTGGGCCTCCTACAATGAGCAGTTCTTC
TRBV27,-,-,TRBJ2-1,CASSLRGEGVYNEQFF,TGTGCCAGCAGTTTACGCGGGGAAGGGGTGTACAATGAGCAGTTCTTC
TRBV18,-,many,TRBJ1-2,CASSPGQATGYTF,TGTGCCAGCTCACCAGGGCAGGCTACTGGCTACACCTTC
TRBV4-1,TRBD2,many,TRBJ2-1,CASSQDSWYVRGSEDEQFF,TGCGCCAGCAGCCAAGATTCTTGGTACGTCCGCGGGAGCGAGGATGAGCAGTTCTTC
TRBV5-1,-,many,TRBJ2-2,CASSPSGTPNTGELFF,TGCGCCAGCAGCCCGTCGGGGACTCCGAACACCGGGGAGCTGTTTTTT
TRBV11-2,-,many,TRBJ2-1,CASTGGVRNEQFF,TGTGCCAGCACCGGCGGAGTAAGAAATGAGCAGTTCTTC
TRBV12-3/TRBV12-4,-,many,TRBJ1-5,CASSSTGAHQPQHF,TGTGCCAGCAGTTCCACGGGGGCTCATCAGCCCCAGCATTTT
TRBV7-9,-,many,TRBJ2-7,CASSLALNSYEQYF,TGTGCCAGCAGCTTGGCGCTGAATTCTTACGAGCAGTACTTC
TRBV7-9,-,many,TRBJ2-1,CASSGAWKLGEQFF,TGTGCCAGCTCTGGGGCATGGAAGTTGGGTGAGCAGTTCTTC
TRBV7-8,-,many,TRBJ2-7,CASSPNGNYEQYF,TGTGCCAGCAGCCCCAACGGGAACTACGAGCAGTACTTC
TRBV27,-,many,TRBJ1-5,CASSFSGVQPQHF,TGTGCCAGCAGTTTCTCAGGGGTTCAGCCCCAGCATTTT
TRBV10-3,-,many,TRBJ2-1,CAISAVRNEQFF,TGTGCCATCAGTGCGGTTAGGAATGAGCAGTTCTTC
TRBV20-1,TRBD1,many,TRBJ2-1,CSAGDRGWNEQFF,TGCAGTGCTGGCGACAGGGGATGGAATGAGCAGTTCTTC
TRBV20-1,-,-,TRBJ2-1,CSATITSVDRQFF,TGCAGTGCTACCATAACTAGCGTGGACAGGCAGTTCTTC
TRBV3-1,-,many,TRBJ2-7,CASSQGATGVYEQYF,TGTGCCAGCAGCCAAGGGGCGACAGGAGTGTACGAGCAGTACTTC
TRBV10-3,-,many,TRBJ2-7,CAIALAPYEQYF,TGTGCCATCGCTTTAGCGCCCTACGAGCAGTACTTC
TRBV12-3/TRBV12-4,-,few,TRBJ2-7,CASSPGIGGTYEQYF,TGTGCCAGCAGCCCAGGTATCGGGGGAACCTACGAGCAGTACTTC
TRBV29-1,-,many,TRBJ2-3,CSVGGQPPDTQYF,TGCAGCGTGGGAGGACAGCCCCCAGATACGCAGTATTTT
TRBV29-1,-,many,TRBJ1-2,CSVVRLEGYTF,TGCAGCGTTGTCCGGCTGGAGGGCTACACCTTC
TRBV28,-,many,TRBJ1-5,CASSTGTLAYSNQPQHF,TGTGCCAGCAGCACGGGAACCCTCGCCTATAGCAATCAGCCCCAGCATTTT
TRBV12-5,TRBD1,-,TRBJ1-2,CASGLAGQAGGYTF,TGTGCTAGTGGTTTGGCGGGACAGGCGGGTGGCTACACCTTC
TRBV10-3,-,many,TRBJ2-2,CAIGPKTGELFF,TGTGCCATCGGACCGAAAACCGGGGAGCTGTTTTTT
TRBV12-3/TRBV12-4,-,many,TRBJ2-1,CASSRGMGHEQFF,TGTGCCAGCAGTAGGGGGATGGGGCATGAGCAGTTCTTC
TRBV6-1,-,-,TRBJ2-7,CASTLQGTGSYEQYF,TGTGCCAGCACCCTACAGGGCACCGGCTCCTACGAGCAGTACTTC
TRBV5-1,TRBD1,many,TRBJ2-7,CASTPLGTGRYEQYF,TGCGCCAGCACGCCTTTGGGGACAGGCCGCTACGAGCAGTACTTC
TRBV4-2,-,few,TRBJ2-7,CASSQELAFYEQYF,TGTGCCAGCAGCCAAGAGCTAGCATTCTACGAGCAGTACTTC
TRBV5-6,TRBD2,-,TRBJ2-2,CASSLIRTSYNTGELFF,TGTGCCAGCAGCTTGATCAGGACTAGCTATAACACCGGGGAGCTGTTTTTT
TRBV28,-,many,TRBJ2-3,CASSRPGLQRDTQYF,TGTGCCAGCAGTCGACCGGGACTCCAGAGGGATACGCAGTATTTT
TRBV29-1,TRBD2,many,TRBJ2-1,CSVLLAAPVVYNEQFF,TGCAGCGTTTTACTAGCGGCGCCCGTCGTATACAATGAGCAGTTCTTC
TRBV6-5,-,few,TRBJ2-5,CASVSSGETQYF,TGTGCCAGCGTGTCCAGTGGGGAGACCCAGTACTTC
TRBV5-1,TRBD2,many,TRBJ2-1,CASSVGLAGGSSEQFF,TGCGCCAGCAGCGTGGGACTAGCGGGAGGGTCGAGTGAGCAGTTCTTC
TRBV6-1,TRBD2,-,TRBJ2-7,CASSEVPFGLAGGPDEQYF,TGTGCCAGCAGTGAAGTCCCCTTCGGACTAGCGGGAGGGCCAGACGAGCAGTACTTC
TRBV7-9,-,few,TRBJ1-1,CASSLGSALYTEAFF,TGTGCCAGCAGCTTAGGAAGCGCCCTATACACTGAAGCTTTCTTT
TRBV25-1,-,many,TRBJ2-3,CASRSGDTQYF,TGTGCCAGCCGATCCGGGGATACGCAGTATTTT
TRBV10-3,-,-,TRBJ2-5,CAISELFMEETQYF,TGTGCCATCAGTGAGTTGTTTATGGAAGAGACCCAGTACTTC
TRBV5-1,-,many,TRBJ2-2,CASSLAARNTGELFF,TGCGCCAGCAGCTTGGCCGCCCGGAACACCGGGGAGCTGTTTTTT
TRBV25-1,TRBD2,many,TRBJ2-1,CASPSRGVQFF,TGTGCCAGCCCCTCCCGGGGGGTGCAGTTCTTC
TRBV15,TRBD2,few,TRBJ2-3,CATSDGASGSTDTQYF,TGTGCCACCAGTGACGGGGCTAGCGGGAGCACAGATACGCAGTATTTT
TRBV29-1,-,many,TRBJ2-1,CSVQGDPRAGVGNEQFF,TGCAGCGTTCAGGGGGACCCCCGCGCGGGAGTTGGTAATGAGCAGTTCTTC
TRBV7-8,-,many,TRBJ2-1,CASSLGDEQFF,TGTGCCAGCAGCTTGGGGGATGAGCAGTTCTTC
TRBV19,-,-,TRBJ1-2,CASSIAGMVGYTF,TGTGCCAGTAGTATAGCGGGGATGGTTGGCTACACCTTC
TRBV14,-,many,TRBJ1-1,CASSQEILMNTEAFF,TGTGCCAGCAGCCAAGAGATACTGATGAACACTGAAGCTTTCTTT
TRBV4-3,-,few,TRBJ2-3,CASSQDYWRITDTQYF,TGCGCCAGCAGCCAAGATTACTGGCGGATTACAGATACGCAGTATTTT
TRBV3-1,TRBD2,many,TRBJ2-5,CASSQVLAGGGETQYF,TGTGCCAGCAGCCAAGTGCTAGCGGGAGGGGGGGAGACCCAGTACTTC